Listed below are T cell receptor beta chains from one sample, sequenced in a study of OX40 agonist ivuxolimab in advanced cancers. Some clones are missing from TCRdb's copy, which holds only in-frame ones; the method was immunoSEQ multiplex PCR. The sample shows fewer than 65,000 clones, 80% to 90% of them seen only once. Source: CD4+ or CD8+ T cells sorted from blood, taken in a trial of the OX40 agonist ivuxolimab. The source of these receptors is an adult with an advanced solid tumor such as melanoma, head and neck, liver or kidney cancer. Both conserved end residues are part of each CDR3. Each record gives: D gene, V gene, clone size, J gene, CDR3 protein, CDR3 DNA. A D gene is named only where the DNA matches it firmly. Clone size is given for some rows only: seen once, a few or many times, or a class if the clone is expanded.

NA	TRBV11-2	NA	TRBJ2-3	CASSEGDTQYF	TGTGCCAGCAGCGAGGGGGATACGCAGTATTTT
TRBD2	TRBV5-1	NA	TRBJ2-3	CASSPTGTSGRGTDTQYF	TGCGCCAGCAGCCCGACCGGGACTAGCGGGAGGGGCACAGATACGCAGTATTTT
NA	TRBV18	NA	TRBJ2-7	CASSLGLETLHEQYF	TGTGCCAGCTCATTGGGCCTAGAGACCCTCCACGAGCAGTACTTC
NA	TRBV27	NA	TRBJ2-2	CASSLDRRGELFF	TGTGCCAGCAGTTTAGATCGACGAGGGGAGCTGTTTTTT
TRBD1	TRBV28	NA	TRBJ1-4	CASSLPTGGGPISEKLFF	TGTGCCAGCAGTCTGCCGACAGGGGGCGGCCCCATAAGTGAAAAACTGTTTTTT
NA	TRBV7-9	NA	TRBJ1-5	CASSLAREQPQHF	TGTGCCAGCAGCTTAGCCAGAGAACAGCCCCAGCATTTT
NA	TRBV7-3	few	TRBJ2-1	CASSLAVSSYNEQFF	TGTGCCAGCAGCTTAGCGGTTAGCTCCTACAATGAGCAGTTCTTC
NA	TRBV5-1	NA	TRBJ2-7	CASSLNSGQYSLRGPQVGEQYF	TGCGCCAGCAGCTTGAACTCCGGCCAGTACTCCTTAAGGGGCCCACAGGTAGGCGAGCAGTACTTC
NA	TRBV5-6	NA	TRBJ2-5	CASGPGVGETQYF	TGTGCCAGCGGCCCGGGGGTCGGGGAGACCCAGTACTTC
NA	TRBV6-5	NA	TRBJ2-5	CARSCGHLTETQYF	TGTGCCAGGTCTTGTGGGCACCTAACGGAGACCCAGTACTTC
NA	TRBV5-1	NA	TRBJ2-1	CASSLGGREQFF	TGCGCCAGCAGCTTGGGGGGCCGGGAGCAGTTCTTC
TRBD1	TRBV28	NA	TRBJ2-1	CASSVGQLRAFF	TGTGCCAGCAGCGTGGGACAGTTGAGGGCCTTCTTC
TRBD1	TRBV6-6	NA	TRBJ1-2	CASSSGQGTYTF	TGTGCCAGCAGCTCAGGACAGGGGACCTACACCTTC
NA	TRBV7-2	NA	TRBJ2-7	CASSRSSGPYEQYF	TGTGCCAGCAGCCGAAGTAGCGGCCCCTACGAGCAGTACTTC
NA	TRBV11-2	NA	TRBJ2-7	CASSLEGFSYEQYF	TGTGCCAGCAGCTTAGAAGGATTCTCCTACGAGCAGTACTTC
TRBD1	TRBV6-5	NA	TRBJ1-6	CASSYRTGQSPLHF	TGTGCCAGCAGTTACCGGACAGGGCAATCACCCCTCCACTTT
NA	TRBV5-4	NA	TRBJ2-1	CASTSTTSYNEQFF	TGTGCCAGCACCTCAACGACTAGCTACAATGAGCAGTTCTTC
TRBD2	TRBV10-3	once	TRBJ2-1	CAIKKGAGEYNEQFF	TGTGCCATCAAAAAAGGAGCGGGAGAATACAATGAGCAGTTCTTC
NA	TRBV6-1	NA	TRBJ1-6	CASSDQMHNSPLHF	TGTGCCAGCAGTGACCAGATGCATAATTCACCCCTCCACTTT
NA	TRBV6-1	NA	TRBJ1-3	CASSVGQRNTIYF	TGTGCCAGCAGTGTCGGACAAAGAAACACCATATATTTT
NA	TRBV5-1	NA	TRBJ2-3	CASSLTAVSTDTQYF	TGCGCCAGCAGCTTAACCGCAGTTAGCACAGATACGCAGTATTTT
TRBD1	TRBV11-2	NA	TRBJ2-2	CASSLVTGTVDPGELFF	TGTGCCAGCAGCTTAGTGACGGGGACAGTTGATCCCGGGGAGCTGTTTTTT
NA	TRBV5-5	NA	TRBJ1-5	CASSLVSDNSNQPQHF	TGTGCCAGCAGCTTGGTGAGCGATAATAGCAATCAGCCCCAGCATTTT
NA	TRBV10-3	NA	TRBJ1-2	CAISPRDNLDYGYTF	TGTGCCATCAGTCCCCGGGACAACCTAGACTATGGCTACACCTTC
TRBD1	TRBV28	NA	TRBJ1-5	CAIEQGGNQPQHF	TGTGCCATCGAACAGGGGGGGAATCAGCCCCAGCATTTT
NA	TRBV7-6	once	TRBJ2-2	CASRPGRGTGELFF	TGTGCCAGCAGGCCTGGGCGGGGAACCGGGGAGCTGTTTTTT
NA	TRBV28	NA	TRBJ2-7	CASSSRQIRYEQYF	TGTGCCAGCAGTTCAAGACAAATACGGTACGAGCAGTACTTC
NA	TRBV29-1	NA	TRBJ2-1	CSAQNTRSYNEQFF	TGCAGCGCACAAAATACCCGATCCTACAATGAGCAGTTCTTC
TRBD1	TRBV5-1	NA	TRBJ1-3	CASSPGQGPASGNTIYF	TGCGCCAGCAGCCCGGGACAGGGACCGGCCTCTGGAAACACCATATATTTT
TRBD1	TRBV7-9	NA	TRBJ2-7	CASSKDRMKSSYEQYF	TGTGCCAGCAGCAAGGACAGGATGAAGAGCTCCTACGAGCAGTACTTC
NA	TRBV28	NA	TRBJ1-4	CASSFHIYATNEKLFF	TGTGCCAGCAGTTTTCACATCTACGCAACTAATGAAAAACTGTTTTTT
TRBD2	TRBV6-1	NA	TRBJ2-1	CASSVSGSSYNEQFF	TGTGCCAGCAGTGTTAGCGGGAGCTCCTACAATGAGCAGTTCTTC
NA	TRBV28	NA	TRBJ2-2	CASSLAVGELFF	TGTGCCAGCAGTTTGGCGGTCGGGGAGCTGTTTTTT
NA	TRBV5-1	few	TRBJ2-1	CASSLIGSTYNEQFF	TGCGCCAGCAGCTTGATCGGGAGTACCTACAATGAGCAGTTCTTC
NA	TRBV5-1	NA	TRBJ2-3	CASSLRGEGDTQYF	TGCGCCAGCAGCTTGAGGGGGGAAGGGGATACGCAGTATTTT
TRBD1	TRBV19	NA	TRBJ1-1	CASSTRDRGEAFF	TGTGCCAGTAGTACCCGGGACAGGGGGGAAGCTTTCTTT
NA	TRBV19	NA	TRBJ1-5	CASSLEYYSNQPQHF	TGTGCCAGTAGTCTCGAGTATTATAGCAATCAGCCCCAGCATTTT
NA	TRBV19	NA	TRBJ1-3	CASSIPDSTGNTIYF	TGTGCCAGTAGTATCCCAGACAGCACTGGAAACACCATATATTTT
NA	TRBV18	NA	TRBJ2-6	CASSLSFSGANVLTF	TGTGCCAGCTCACTCAGCTTCTCTGGGGCCAACGTCCTGACTTTC
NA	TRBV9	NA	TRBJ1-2	CASSVGGSVNYGYTF	TGTGCCAGCAGCGTAGGAGGCAGTGTTAACTATGGCTACACCTTC
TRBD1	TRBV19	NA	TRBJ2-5	CASSILVLGGAETQYF	TGTGCCAGTAGTATTCTGGTGTTAGGGGGCGCGGAGACCCAGTACTTC
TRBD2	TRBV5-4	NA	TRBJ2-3	CASSSETSGRWDSDTQYF	TGTGCCAGCAGCTCGGAGACTAGCGGGAGATGGGACTCAGATACGCAGTATTTT
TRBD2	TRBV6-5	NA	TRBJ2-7	CASSQGLPSSYEQYF	TGTGCCAGCAGCCAGGGACTACCGAGCTCCTACGAGCAGTACTTC
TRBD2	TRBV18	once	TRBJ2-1	CASSPLAGGAWGEQFF	TGTGCCAGCTCACCCCTAGCGGGAGGGGCTTGGGGTGAGCAGTTCTTC
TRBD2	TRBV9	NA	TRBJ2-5	CASSVGGLDFETQYF	TGTGCCAGCAGCGTAGGGGGACTAGACTTCGAGACCCAGTACTTC
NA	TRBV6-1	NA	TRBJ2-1	CASSEWPQAFSYNEQFF	TGTGCCAGCAGCGAATGGCCGCAGGCTTTCTCCTACAATGAGCAGTTCTTC
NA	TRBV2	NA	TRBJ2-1	CASSEMAGLTLSSYNEQFF	TGTGCCAGCAGTGAAATGGCAGGGCTCACGCTTAGCTCCTACAATGAGCAGTTCTTC
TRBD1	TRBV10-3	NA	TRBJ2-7	CAISESAGTGGFEQYF	TGTGCCATCAGTGAGTCTGCGGGGACAGGGGGGTTCGAGCAGTACTTC
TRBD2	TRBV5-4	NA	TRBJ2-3	CASSLAILAEPTDTQYF	TGTGCCAGCAGCTTGGCTATACTAGCGGAACCCACAGATACGCAGTATTTT
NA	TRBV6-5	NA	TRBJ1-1	CASSFLDSTEAFF	TGTGCCAGCAGTTTCCTCGATTCCACTGAAGCTTTCTTT
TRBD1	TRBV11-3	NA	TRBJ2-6	CASSSPGQGAGGANVLTF	TGTGCCAGCAGCTCCCCGGGACAGGGGGCCGGCGGGGCCAACGTCCTGACTTTC
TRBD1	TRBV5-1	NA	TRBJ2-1	CASSFRDRTAEQFF	TGCGCCAGCAGCTTCCGGGACAGGACTGCTGAGCAGTTCTTC
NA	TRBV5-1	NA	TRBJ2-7	CASSLEGYEQYF	TGCGCCAGCAGCTTGGAAGGCTACGAGCAGTACTTC
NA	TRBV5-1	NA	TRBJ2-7	CASYLQGSPYEQYF	TGCGCCAGCTACCTACAGGGATCTCCCTACGAGCAGTACTTC
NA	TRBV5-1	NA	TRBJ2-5	CASSFGGRETQYF	TGCGCCAGCAGCTTCGGGGGTCGGGAGACCCAGTACTTC